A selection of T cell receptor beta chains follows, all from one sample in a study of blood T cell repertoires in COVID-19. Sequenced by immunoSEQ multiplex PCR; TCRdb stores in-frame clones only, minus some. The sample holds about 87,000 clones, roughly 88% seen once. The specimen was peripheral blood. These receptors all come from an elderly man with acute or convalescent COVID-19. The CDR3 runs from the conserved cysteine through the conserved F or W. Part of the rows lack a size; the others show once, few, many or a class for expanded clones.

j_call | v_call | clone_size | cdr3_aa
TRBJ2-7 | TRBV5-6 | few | CASTSDRYGYEQYF
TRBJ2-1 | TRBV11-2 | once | CASTQGTGGYNEQFF
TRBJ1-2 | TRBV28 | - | CASSPPGQPLNGYTF
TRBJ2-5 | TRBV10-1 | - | CASSESEGAGGETQYF
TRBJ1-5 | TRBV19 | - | CASSIGKLSNQPQHF
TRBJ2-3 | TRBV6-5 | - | CASSGGNTQYF
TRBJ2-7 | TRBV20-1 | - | CSVPSSYEQYF
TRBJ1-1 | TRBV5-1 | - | CASSLDRQGNTEAFF
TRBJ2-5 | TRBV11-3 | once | CASSLGGQQETQYF
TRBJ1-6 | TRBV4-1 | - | CASSQVSYRDRGPSSYNSPLHF
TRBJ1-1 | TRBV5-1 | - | CASNRPGQGALGTEAFF
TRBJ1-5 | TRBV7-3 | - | CASSLSANQPQHF
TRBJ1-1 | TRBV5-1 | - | CASSAGGLKDTEAFF
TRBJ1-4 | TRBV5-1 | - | CASSLGGTNEKLFF
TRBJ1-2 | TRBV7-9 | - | CASSLVAGGGGYGYTF
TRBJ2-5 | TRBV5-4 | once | CASSLVSETQYF
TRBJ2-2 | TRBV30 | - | CAWGRGHGELFF
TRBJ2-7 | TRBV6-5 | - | CASSYGRRGGEQYF
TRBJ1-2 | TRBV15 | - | CATSRDRLGYTF
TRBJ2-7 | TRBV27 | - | CASSRSGQAYEQYF
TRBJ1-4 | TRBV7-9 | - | CASSLGTANEKLFF
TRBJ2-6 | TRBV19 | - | CASSSRSGGQGYSGANVLTF
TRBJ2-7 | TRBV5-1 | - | CASSLGLAGRVEQYF
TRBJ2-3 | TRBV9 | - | CASSVANRPTDTQYF
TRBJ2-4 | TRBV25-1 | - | CASTSSGGSNIQYF
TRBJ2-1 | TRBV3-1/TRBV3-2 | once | CASRPGGRVSYNEQFF
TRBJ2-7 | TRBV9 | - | CASSVGQGTYEQYF
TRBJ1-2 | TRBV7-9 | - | CASSLAAGYGYTF
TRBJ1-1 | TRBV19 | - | CASSINPLQNTEAFF
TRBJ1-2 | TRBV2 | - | CASSESRWRWGYTF
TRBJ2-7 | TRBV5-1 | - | CASSFAYEQYF
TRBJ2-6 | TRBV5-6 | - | CASSIRTTAGANVLTF
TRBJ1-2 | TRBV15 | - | CATSRASLWLGRARGYTF
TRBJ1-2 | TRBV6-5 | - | CASSLLTGGRSRYTF
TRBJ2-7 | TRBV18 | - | CASSGSLAYEQYF
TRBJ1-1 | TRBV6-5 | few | CASIPGTDMNTEAFF
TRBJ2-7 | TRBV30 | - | CAWSMPGVSEQYF
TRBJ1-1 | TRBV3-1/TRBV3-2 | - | CASSQYRAGNTEAFF
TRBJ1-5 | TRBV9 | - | CASSPGNQQPQHF
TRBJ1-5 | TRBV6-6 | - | CASTDRGGQPQHF
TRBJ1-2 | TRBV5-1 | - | CASSLAPEYYGYTF
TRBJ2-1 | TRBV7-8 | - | CASSLEVVAGVGYNEQFF
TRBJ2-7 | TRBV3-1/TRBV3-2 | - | CASSRRQGGGEQYF
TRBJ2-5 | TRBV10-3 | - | CAISDNGSRETQYF
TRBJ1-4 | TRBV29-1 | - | CSVEGTGSEKLFF
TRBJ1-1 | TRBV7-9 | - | CASTKDGMNTEAFF
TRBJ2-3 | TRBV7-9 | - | CASSSVPPSGGVWDTQYF
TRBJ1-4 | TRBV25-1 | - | CASATLKEKLFF
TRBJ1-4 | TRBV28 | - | CASIGQGEKLFF
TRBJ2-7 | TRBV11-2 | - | CASSLAPSGTSGGAVEQYF